A single sample gave rise to the 3 T cell receptor beta chains below, sequenced in a study of CD8+ T cells in alopecia areata. Isolated RNA was reverse transcribed into cDNA used as the sequencing template. Generated by immunoSEQ multiplex PCR, the TCRdb table keeps only in-frame clones and is missing some. The sample lists about 200,000 clones; approximately 61% were seen once. Here the sequenced sample was CD4+ T cells sorted from blood, taken at week 0. The source of these receptors is a human donor with alopecia areata.

The chain recombines TRBV7-2 with TRBJ2-7; D perhaps matches TRBD1 (6 bases). This CDR3 has 14 amino acids. Germline CDR1 is SGHTA and CDR2 is FQGNSA. The germline V and J ends were trimmed by 5 bases and 6 bases, with 17 bases remaining between them. The CDR3 sequence: CASSPPHETGEQYF. The CDR3 DNA is TGTGCCAGCAGCCCCCCCCATGAGACAGGCGAGCAGTACTTC.

The chain joins TRBV29-1 to TRBJ2-1, with 7 nucleotides matching TRBD1. The CDR3 has 13 amino acids. Germline loops: CDR1 SQVTM, CDR2 ANQGSEA. The CDR3 region is CRFRGNSYNEQFF. CDR3 sequence (DNA): TGCAGGTTCAGGGGGAATTCTTACAATGAGCAGTTCTTC.

This clone was counted at least ten times. The CDR3 reads CASSSILPGPSSYEQYF. The CDR3 nucleotides are TGTGCCAGCAGTTCCATCTTACCCGGACCTTCCTCCTACGAGCAGTACTTC. The chain is built from TRBV28 and TRBJ2-7; D ambiguous. V lost 4 bases and J lost 0, with 19 bases in between. The CDR3 extends over 17 amino acids. Germline V gives CDR1 MDHEN, CDR2 SYDVKM.